These 18 T cell receptor beta chains were all obtained from the same sample, sequenced in a study of blood T cells in healthy people across ages. With a J-beta primer mix and a sample-barcoded 5' primer, a second PCR ran about 6 to 11 cycles. TCRdb called the 5' RACE reads again in MiXCR, with one record for every CDR3 protein. Of 600,000 to 900,000 distinct CDR3 sequences listed, roughly 26% are singletons. The same specimen was also included in a second study, on T cells of mothers and their children.

The sample comprised blood. The receptor source for this set is a boy aged 5-17 years in good health.

This sequence joins TRBV20-1 and TRBJ2-1; D perhaps matches TRBD2 (6 bases). This CDR3 region has 15 residues. V lost 6 bases and J lost 0, with 15 bases in between. CDR1 is DFQATT, CDR2 SNEGSKA, per germline (reference sequence). DNA of the CDR3: TGCAGTGCGCCGAGGGCGGGGAGCTCCTACAATGAGCAGTTCTTC. Its translation is CSAPRAGSSYNEQFF.

This clonotype was counted only a few times. V gene TRBV7-9 combines with J gene TRBJ2-5; 8 bases are shared with TRBD1. CDR3 length: 15 amino acids. J was trimmed by 5 bases and V by 4 bases; bases with no gene match: 9. CDR1 SEHNR and CDR2 FQNEAQ come from the germline V gene (reference sequence). The DNA for the CDR3 is TGTGCCAGCAGCTCCCCCGACAGGGGTCAGGAGACCCAGTACTTC. Translation gives CASSSPDRGQETQYF.

This clonotype was picked up a small number of times. The chain combines TRBV24-1 with TRBJ1-4; TRBD1 is a possible D gene (6 bases). The CDR3 contains 13 residues. Trimming took 4 bases from V and 7 from J, leaving 9 bases between them. Germline CDR1 reads KGHDR; CDR2 reads SFDVKD. The CDR3 loop reads CATSDPDSEKLFF. CDR3 bases: TGTGCCACCAGTGACCCGGACAGTGAAAAACTGTTTTTT.

The chain uses TRBV6-1 and TRBJ2-1; D not certain. The DNA end is more similar to TRBJ2-7, so the J call may be wrong. The CDR3 is 10 residues long. CDR1 and CDR2 from the germline V gene are MNHNS and SASEGT. The CDR3 bases are TGTGCCAGTGTGGACTACGAGCAGTACTTC. Translation: CASVDYEQYF.

This chain joins TRBV27 and TRBJ2-5; D may be TRBD1 (5 bases). The CDR3 has 12 amino acids. Germline V lookup: CDR1 MNHEY, CDR2 SMNVEV (reference sequence). V lost 4 bases, J lost 11 bases, and 14 bases lay in between. The CDR3 loop is CASSSRTGEQYF. CDR3 nucleotide sequence: TGTGCCAGCAGTTCTCGTACAGGAGAGCAGTACTTC.

This clonotype has only a few counts. The chain combines TRBV18 with TRBJ2-5; D remains ambiguous. Trimming shortened V by 8 bases and J by 2 bases, and 12 bases separated the two germline ends. The V gene's germline CDR1 is KGHSH and CDR2 LQKENI. This CDR3 contains 13 residues. The CDR3 sequence: CASTIGRQETQYF. For the CDR3, the DNA is TGTGCCAGCACAATTGGTAGGCAAGAGACCCAGTACTTC.

This clonotype was counted only a few times. The genes are TRBV10-3 and TRBJ2-2, with D perhaps TRBD2 (7 bases). Between the trimmed V and J ends, which lost 6 bases and 10 bases, there was a span of 15 bases. This CDR3 comprises 13 residues. Germline V gene lookup returns CDR1 ENHRY and CDR2 SYGVKD. The CDR3: CAIRGGLDVELFF. In DNA, the CDR3 is TGTGCCATCAGGGGGGGGCTCGATGTGGAGCTGTTTTTT.

There are a few counts of this clonotype. The genes are TRBV29-1 and TRBJ2-3, with 10 bases matching TRBD1. V gave up 4 bases and J gave up 4 bases; unmatched junction bases: 11. The CDR3 is made up of 16 amino acids. Germline V lookup: CDR1 SQVTM, CDR2 ANQGSEA. This CDR3 is CSVGRLDRGRADTQYF. The CDR3 DNA reads as TGCAGCGTTGGGAGACTCGACAGGGGGCGGGCAGATACGCAGTATTTT.

Only a few counts were recorded for this clonotype. The V gene is TRBV4-2, the J gene TRBJ2-4; the D call may be TRBD1 or TRBD2 (6 bases each). The germline CDR1 and CDR2 sequences are LGHNA and YNFKEQ. V lost 0 bases and J lost 0, with 18 bases in between. The CDR3 is made up of 19 amino acids. The chain's CDR3 is CASSQDLPRGGLAKNIQYF. As DNA, the CDR3 is TGTGCCAGCAGCCAAGATTTGCCTAGAGGGGGGTTAGCCAAAAACATTCAGTACTTC.

This clonotype was detected a few times. This chain uses TRBV24-1 with TRBJ2-1; 12 nucleotides match TRBD2. Trimming removed 4 bases from V and 7 bases from J; junction bases left unmatched: 7. CDR3 length equals 16 residues. In germline, CDR1 is KGHDR, CDR2 SFDVKD. This CDR3 is CATSDSSGGAYNEQFF. Written as DNA, the CDR3 is TGTGCCACCAGTGACTCTAGCGGGGGGGCGTATAATGAGCAGTTCTTC.

The rearrangement uses TRBV9 and TRBJ2-7, with 9 nucleotides matching TRBD1. The germline gives CDR1 SGDLS, CDR2 YYNGEE. The CDR3 contains 14 residues. V dropped 3 bases and J dropped 4; count of bases not matched to a gene: 5. CDR3 protein: CASSGGTGMYEQYF. Here the CDR3 DNA reads TGTGCCAGCAGCGGCGGGACAGGGATGTACGAGCAGTACTTC.

V and J are TRBV20-1 and TRBJ2-1; 9 nucleotides match TRBD1. The end of the DNA aligns better with TRBJ2-7, so the J call may be wrong. Germline CDR1 reads DFQATT; CDR2 reads SNEGSKA (reference sequence). The CDR3 spans 14 residues. CDR3 region: CSAEPGQGSYEQYF. The CDR3 coding sequence is TGCAGTGCTGAACCGGGACAGGGCTCCTACGAGCAGTACTTC.

The V and J genes are TRBV28 and TRBJ2-4, with TRBD1 matching 11 bases. Germline V CDR1 and CDR2: MDHEN, SYDVKM. The CDR3 length is 15 residues. Trimming at V came to 3 bases and at J to 7 bases, leaving 5 bases not matched to a gene. This CDR3 reads CASSLPGTGGNIQYF. DNA for the CDR3: TGTGCCAGCAGTTTGCCCGGGACAGGGGGGAACATTCAGTACTTC.

This clonotype was observed a few times. This sequence joins TRBV5-6 and TRBJ2-1; 10 nucleotides agree with TRBD2. CDR3 length equals 13 residues. Germline CDR1 reads SGHDT; CDR2 reads YYEEEE. V lost 2 bases and J lost 7; bases outside the gene matches: 0. The CDR3 spells CASSLLAGNEQFF. CDR3 coding DNA: TGTGCCAGCAGCTTACTAGCGGGGAATGAGCAGTTCTTC.

DNA of the CDR3: TGTGCCAGCAGCCTGTATGGGACTAGCGGGAAAGAGACCCAGTACTTC. Translating gives CASSLYGTSGKETQYF. This chain links TRBV5-4 with TRBJ2-5; 13 bases align to TRBD2. Trimming cost V 4 bases and J 3 bases; bases outside gene matches: 6. There are 16 residues in the CDR3. Looked up from germline, CDR1 is SGHNT and CDR2 is YYREEE (reference sequence). The entire variable domain, with the rest obtained from reference TRBV5-4 and TRBJ2-5, is as follows: ETGVTQSPTHLIKTRGQQVTLRCSSQSGHNTVSWYQQALGQGPQFIFQYYREEENGRGNFPPRFSGLQFPNYSSELNVNALELDDSALYLCASSLYGTSGKETQYFGPGTRLLVL.

Only a few counts were recorded for this clonotype. The junction departs from the called germline gene at one end, perhaps through a read error. J is TRBJ1-4 and V is TRBV12-3 or TRBV12-4; D is unresolved. This CDR3 comprises 13 residues. The CDR3: CASSWATNGKLFF. CDR3 nucleotides: TGTGCCAGCAGTTGGGCAACTAATGGAAAACTGTTTTTT.

The table lists this clonotype with a few counts. The chain recombines TRBV29-1 with TRBJ2-7, with 7 bases that match TRBD1. The V gene's germline CDR1 is SQVTM and CDR2 ANQGSEA. This CDR3 contains 12 residues. Losses at the gene ends were 7 bases for V and 5 bases for J; bases not matched to a gene: 8. The CDR3 DNA reads as TGCAGCGGACTTGGGCAGGGGGACGAGCAGTACTTC. It encodes CSGLGQGDEQYF.

This clonotype has just a few counts. The chain recombines TRBV12-3 or TRBV12-4 with TRBJ2-1; 10 nucleotides match TRBD1. TRBJ2-7 matches the DNA end more closely, so the J call is doubtful. This CDR3 comprises 15 residues. CDR3 protein: CASSPTGTGVSEQYF. CDR3 nucleotides: TGTGCCAGCAGTCCAACCGGGACAGGGGTTTCCGAGCAGTACTTC.